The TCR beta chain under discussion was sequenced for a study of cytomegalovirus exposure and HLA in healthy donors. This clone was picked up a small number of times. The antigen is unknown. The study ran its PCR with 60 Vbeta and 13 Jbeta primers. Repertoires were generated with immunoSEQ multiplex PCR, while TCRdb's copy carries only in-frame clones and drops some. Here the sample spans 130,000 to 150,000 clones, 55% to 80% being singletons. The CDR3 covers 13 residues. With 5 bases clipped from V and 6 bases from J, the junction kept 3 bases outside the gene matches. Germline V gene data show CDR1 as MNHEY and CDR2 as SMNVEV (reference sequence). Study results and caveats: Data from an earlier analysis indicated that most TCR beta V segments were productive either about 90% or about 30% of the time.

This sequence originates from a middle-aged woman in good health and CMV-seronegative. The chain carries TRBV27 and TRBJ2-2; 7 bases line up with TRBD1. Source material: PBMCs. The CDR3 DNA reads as TGTGCCAGCAGTGCTACAGGGGCCGGGGAGCTGTTTTTT. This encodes CASSATGAGELFF.